The clone carrying this T cell receptor (beta chain) came up many times. This record belongs to a study of regulatory T cells in long-lasting Graves disease. Germline V lookup: CDR1 MDHEN, CDR2 SYDVKM. The CDR3 consists of 15 residues. With V trimmed by 4 bases and J by 8 bases, 11 bases remained unmatched. With iRepertoire HTBI primers and Arm-PCR of CDR3 regions, TCR beta libraries were built. TCRdb analysed the multiplex PCR reads with MiXCR anew, one entry per CDR3 protein. The sample has 300,000 to 400,000 distinct CDR3 sequences; roughly a sixth are singletons. Documented time point: newly diagnosed GD, antithyroid drugs for less than 3 months. The TCR library was made from RNA extracted from PBMCs. These data were also filed under a second study, of T cells in Graves' hyperthyroidism and ophthalmopathy.

The gene calls are TRBV28 and TRBJ2-1; 7 bases align to TRBD2. This receptor was taken from a man aged 35 to 55 with Graves disease. Here the sequenced sample was peripheral blood mononuclear cells (PBMCs), taken at new diagnosis, from a patient treated with antithyroid drugs. Here the CDR3 DNA reads TGTGCCAGCAGTTCCCCCGGGGCGGGGGAGGATGAGCAGTTCTTC. Translation: CASSSPGAGEDEQFF.